This T cell receptor (beta chain) comes out of a study of blood T cell repertoires in COVID-19 (dated by TCRdb to about 2020). For the wider study: Collaborator samples came from the United States, Italy and Spain and covered acute and convalescent phases of COVID-19. The material from the prospective study consisted of cDNA or gDNA derived from T cells, B-cell-depleted T cells, or PBMCs. Deeply sampled blood TCRbeta repertoires from subjects exposed to, actively infected with, or recovered from COVID-19 were included in the dataset. The repertoires were released in a freely available public database intended as a resource for research on the immune response to SARS-CoV-2. The samples were drawn from the first 160 participants of the ongoing ImmuneRACE study and from 1,254 subjects provided by 6 global collaborators. Nearly every sample came with metadata listing a de-identified subject ID, COVID-19 status, age in years and sex. Where HLA class I and class II types were available, the types were taken from metadata supplied by the sample provider, not from assay-based typing. What the authors observed across the whole study: How much clinical and demographic metadata was included differed by source and by participant, and the metadata was provided uncurated.

On this clone itself: Its antigen remains unidentified. Qualities for individual bases were not recorded, and no much larger clone is one base off.

The immunoSEQ Assay, a bias-controlled multiplex PCR, was used to amplify TCRbeta CDR3 regions from genomic DNA. In the authors' own workflow: The number of nucleated cells in each sample was estimated by amplification of reference gene primers within the assay. Sequence reads were collapsed and filtered to measure the absolute abundance of every unique TCRbeta CDR3 rearrangement. For each sample, productive Simpson clonality was calculated as the square root of Simpson's diversity index over productive rearrangements. The source is immuneACCESS, and TCRdb retained only in-frame sequences with V and J called. Part of the clones is not carried over; for the studies checked, unresolved V genes explain less than half of this, and the remainder is unexplained. V and J calls and clone size follow that table, whereas D and trimming were derived from the DNA. Recorded for this sample are roughly 300,000 clones; 89% of them occurred a single time. The ten largest clones take up 1.8% of the sample.

Germline trimming: 2 bases from V, 1 base from J; junction bases outside gene matches: 7. There are 16 amino acids in the CDR3, from cysteine to phenylalanine inclusive. Only the CDR3 region is kept as DNA, spanning 48 bases read in frame from base 1. In the germline V gene, CDR1 corresponds to LGHNA and CDR2 to YNFKEQ. At one collaborating source in Seattle, patients were enrolled during active infection and were followed longitudinally through the course of disease. Each collaborating institution followed its own protocols to collect whole blood in K2EDTA tubes. For TCRbeta analysis, collaborators shipped samples in one of three forms: frozen whole blood, isolated PBMCs, or DNA extracted from either of those sample types.

Sequenced material: peripheral blood. The V and J segments used are TRBV4-2 and TRBJ1-1, with 7 middle bases fitting TRBD1. The source is a woman in her 30s with COVID-19, enrolled during active disease. The CDR3 here reads CASSQWHQGENTEAFF. The DNA is as follows: TGTGCCAGCAGCCAATGGCATCAGGGGGAGAACACTGAAGCTTTCTTT.